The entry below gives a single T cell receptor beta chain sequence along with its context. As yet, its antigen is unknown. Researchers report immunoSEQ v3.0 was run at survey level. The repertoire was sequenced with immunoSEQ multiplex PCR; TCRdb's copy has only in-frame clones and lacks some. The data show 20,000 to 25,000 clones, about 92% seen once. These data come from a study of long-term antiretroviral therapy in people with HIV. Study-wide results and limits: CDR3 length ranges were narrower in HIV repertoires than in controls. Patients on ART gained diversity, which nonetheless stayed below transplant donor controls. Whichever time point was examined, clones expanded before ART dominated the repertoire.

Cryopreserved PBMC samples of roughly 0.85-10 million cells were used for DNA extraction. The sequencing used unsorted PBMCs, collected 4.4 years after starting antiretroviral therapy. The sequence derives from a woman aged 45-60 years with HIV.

The CDR3 loop reads CASSLIGTKVFYEQYF. In DNA, the CDR3 is TGTGCCAGCAGTTTAATCGGCACGAAGGTATTCTACGAGCAGTACTTC. This chain joins TRBV27 and TRBJ2-7; D uncertain. Between the trimmed V and J ends, which lost 2 bases and 3 bases, there was a span of 17 bases. Germline V gives CDR1 MNHEY, CDR2 SMNVEV (reference sequence). The CDR3 covers 16 residues.